This T cell receptor (beta chain) derives from a study of OX40 agonist ivuxolimab in advanced cancers. Study-level information: The drug used for patients, ivuxolimab, was an agonistic anti-OX40 (CD134) antibody. Anti-PD-1, anti-PD-L1 or anti-CTLA-4 therapy given earlier was allowed, and about 38% had some.

TCRdb's table, derived via immunoSEQ multiplex PCR, lists solely in-frame clones and lacks some. The repertoire holds about 64,000 clones, with roughly 80% as singletons. Worth noting for this clone: Its antigen is not known.

V was cut by 3 bases and J by 6 bases, with 15 bases left in between. The CDR3 runs 14 residues. The germline CDR1 and CDR2 sequences are LNHDA and SQIVND (reference sequence). Study-level points and caveats: Expanded peripheral T-cell antigen specificity went undetermined.

The J gene is TRBJ2-7, the V gene TRBV19; D gene ambiguous. Sequenced material: CD4+ or CD8+ T cells sorted from blood, taken in a trial of the OX40 agonist ivuxolimab. The TCR was taken from an adult with an advanced solid tumor such as melanoma, head and neck, liver or kidney cancer. The CDR3 sequence: CASSILQSPLEQYF. In DNA, the CDR3 is TGTGCCAGTAGTATTTTACAGTCCCCTCTCGAGCAGTACTTC.